This TCR beta chain was profiled in a study of blood T cell repertoires in COVID-19. Study as a whole: Acute and convalescent COVID-19 samples came from the United States, Italy and Spain. In each case, the material was cDNA or gDNA derived from T cells, B-cell-depleted T cells, or PBMCs.

Germline-derived CDR1 and CDR2 are GTSNPN and SVGIG (reference sequence). Germline trimming cut 7 bases from V and 0 bases from J; bases unmatched to any gene: 13. There are 16 residues in the CDR3. Generated by immunoSEQ multiplex PCR, the TCRdb table keeps only in-frame clones and is missing some. The sample holds some 120,000 clones, about 90% seen once. The V gene is TRBV30, the J gene TRBJ2-3, with 7 bases that match TRBD1. The sequencing sample was made of peripheral blood. The source of this sequence is a woman in her 50s who had recovered from COVID-19. The CDR3 reads CASTPRTGLSTDTQYF. The CDR3 nucleotides read TGTGCCTCAACCCCTAGGACAGGACTCAGCACAGATACGCAGTATTTT.